This TCR beta chain was observed in a study of response to subunit inactivated influenza vaccine. Broader study findings: Each seasonal flu vaccination may recruit only limited new T cells, authors suggested.

V dropped 1 base and J dropped 2 bases, with 12 bases sitting between them. In germline, CDR1 is SGHVS, CDR2 FQNEAQ. The CDR3 is 15 amino acids. This clonotype was recorded at least ten times. The antigen remains unidentified. MiXCR, run by TCRdb on the RT-PCR reads, gives a single entry per CDR3 protein. This table has 430,000 or so distinct CDR3 sequences, about 10% appearing once. The chain has TRBV7-8 and TRBJ2-7; possibly TRBD1 or TRBD2 for D (5 bases each). The sequence was collected from a man over 45 who received an inactivated influenza vaccine. The sample was PBMCs from blood, taken roughly 46 days after vaccination. The CDR3 reads CASSLVRQGAYEQYF. The DNA of the CDR3 is TGTGCCAGCAGCTTAGTTAGGCAGGGAGCCTACGAGCAGTACTTC.